This is a list of T cell receptor beta chains from one sample in a study of cytomegalovirus exposure and HLA in healthy donors. TCRdb's copy holds only in-frame clones and misses some; the assay was immunoSEQ multiplex PCR. The sample carries roughly 160,000 clones, 70% to 80% recorded once. Sequences were obtained from PBMCs. These receptors came from a man over 45 in good health and CMV-seropositive. Both conserved end residues are part of each CDR3. Fields, in order: clone size, V gene, J gene, D gene, CDR3 protein, CDR3 DNA. D genes are given only for firm matches. Clone size appears in some rows only: once, few, many, or a class for an expanded clone.

-	TRBV7-3	TRBJ1-1	-	CASSFTGHNTEAFF	TGTGCCAGCAGCTTTACGGGACACAACACTGAAGCTTTCTTT
-	TRBV4-3	TRBJ1-1	TRBD1	CASSQGHRQGTEAFF	TGCGCCAGCAGCCAGGGACACAGACAGGGGACTGAAGCTTTCTTT
-	TRBV9	TRBJ1-5	-	CASSQGRGDNQPQHF	TGTGCCAGCAGCCAGGGTCGGGGGGACAATCAGCCCCAGCATTTT
-	TRBV9	TRBJ2-2	-	CASSPQAAGELFF	TGTGCCAGCAGCCCACAGGCTGCAGGGGAGCTGTTTTTT
-	TRBV6-1	TRBJ1-1	TRBD1	CASSEFLDRGPEAFF	TGTGCCAGCAGTGAATTTTTGGACAGGGGCCCTGAAGCTTTCTTT
-	TRBV5-1	TRBJ2-5	TRBD1	CASSRDRGRLVQETQYF	TGCGCCAGCAGCAGGGACAGGGGGCGCTTGGTCCAAGAGACCCAGTACTTC
-	TRBV27	TRBJ1-2	-	CASSPQGWGYTF	TGTGCCAGCAGTCCGCAGGGTTGGGGCTACACCTTC
-	TRBV7-2	TRBJ1-3	-	CASSLRVGRGLGNTIYF	TGTGCCAGCAGCTTAAGAGTGGGTAGGGGGTTGGGGAACACCATATATTTT
-	TRBV20-1	TRBJ1-2	TRBD1	CSAGQGTGYTF	TGCAGTGCTGGACAGGGAACTGGCTACACCTTC
-	TRBV7-6	TRBJ1-6	TRBD1	CASSPHPGQAYSPLHF	TGTGCCAGCAGCCCCCACCCGGGACAGGCATATTCACCCCTCCACTTT
-	TRBV4-2	TRBJ2-3	-	CASSQLLDSTEIGDTQYF	TGTGCCAGCAGCCAACTTCTGGACAGCACCGAGATAGGGGATACGCAGTATTTT
-	TRBV19	TRBJ1-2	TRBD1	CASSIRRGDGYTF	TGTGCCAGTAGTATTCGCAGGGGGGATGGCTACACCTTC
-	TRBV6-7	TRBJ1-5	-	CAIHLRRAPQHF	TGTGCCATACATCTCCGGCGGGCGCCCCAGCATTTT
-	TRBV2	TRBJ2-1	TRBD2	CASSEASGGANEQFF	TGTGCCAGCAGTGAAGCGAGCGGGGGGGCAAATGAGCAGTTCTTC
-	TRBV11-2	TRBJ2-1	-	CASSLEADYNEQFF	TGTGCCAGCAGCTTAGAGGCGGATTACAATGAGCAGTTCTTC
few	TRBV30	TRBJ1-4	TRBD1	CAWSPPGQGNEKLFF	TGTGCCTGGAGTCCCCCGGGACAGGGTAATGAAAAACTGTTTTTT
-	TRBV5-1	TRBJ1-4	TRBD1	CASRPRQGARPTNEKLFF	TGCGCCAGCAGACCCCGACAGGGGGCGAGGCCAACTAATGAAAAACTGTTTTTT
-	TRBV6-1	TRBJ1-5	TRBD1	CASKFGQGDQPQHF	TGTGCCAGCAAATTCGGACAGGGGGATCAGCCCCAGCATTTT
-	TRBV6-4	TRBJ1-6	-	CASSLGTEGSPLHF	TGTGCCAGCAGTTTAGGGACGGAGGGGTCACCCCTCCACTTT
-	TRBV18	TRBJ2-7	-	CASSRINEQYF	TGTGCCAGCTCCAGAATCAACGAGCAGTACTTC
-	TRBV16	TRBJ1-1	TRBD1	CASSLGTGGTEAFF	TGTGCCAGCAGCCTCGGGACAGGGGGCACTGAAGCTTTCTTT
-	TRBV7-9	TRBJ2-7	TRBD2	CASSLDGGTFSYEQYF	TGTGCCAGCAGCTTAGACGGGGGGACCTTTTCCTACGAGCAGTACTTC
-	TRBV10-1	TRBJ1-1	-	CASSDSGVGEAFF	TGCGCCAGCAGTGATTCGGGGGTTGGTGAAGCTTTCTTT
-	TRBV23-1	TRBJ1-1	TRBD1	CASCAGGAERLNTEAFF	TGCGCCAGCTGTGCAGGGGGCGCGGAGCGTCTGAACACTGAAGCTTTCTTT
few	TRBV4-3	TRBJ2-6	-	CASSQESGNGANVLTF	TGCGCCAGCAGCCAAGAGTCCGGGAATGGGGCCAACGTCCTGACTTTC
-	TRBV15	TRBJ2-5	-	CATSRGRQPGETQYF	TGTGCCACCAGCAGAGGTAGACAGCCAGGAGAGACCCAGTACTTC
-	TRBV7-2	TRBJ2-1	TRBD2	CASSQAGTSGYEQFF	TGTGCCAGCAGCCAGGCCGGGACTAGCGGGTATGAGCAGTTCTTC
once	TRBV2	TRBJ2-5	-	CASRGAQETQYF	TGTGCCAGCAGGGGAGCGCAAGAGACCCAGTACTTC